The sample holds one count of the clone carrying this TCR beta chain. What it binds is unknown. Time point meaning: cycle 4 day 1 (C4D1), after less than 7 weeks of nivolumab. Each and every patient relapsed after autologous stem cell transplantation, and patients got differing brentuximab vedotin exposure. Magnetic negative selection of thawed PBMCs was the method by which CD4+ T cells were purified. These data originate in a study of PD-1 blockade in classical Hodgkin lymphoma. Notes on the study in general: Newly diagnosed patients reportedly trailed healthy donors in baseline TCR diversity. Complete responders matched newly diagnosed patients in baseline diversity.

Profiled with immunoSEQ multiplex PCR; TCRdb holds only in-frame clones, not every one. Of some 11,000 clones in the sample, roughly 72% were seen once. Germline assignment: CDR1 SGHKS and CDR2 YYEKEE (reference sequence). The J segment lost 7 bases and the V segment lost 4 bases, leaving 14 bases of the junction unmatched. CDR3 length: 17 amino acids. The sample was CD4+ T cells from blood, taken before the fourth cycle of nivolumab. The receptor was derived from a human donor with classical Hodgkin lymphoma. The chain links TRBV5-5 to TRBJ1-2; TRBD1 agrees at 12 bases. The CDR3 DNA is TGTGCCAGCAGCCCCGGGACAGGGGGCGCTTCGCTTCTTGGCTACACCTTC. Translation gives CASSPGTGGASLLGYTF.